Below, 10 T cell receptor beta chains from the same sample are listed, as sequenced in a study of blood T cell repertoires in COVID-19. Here immunoSEQ multiplex PCR was the method, and the copy in TCRdb shows in-frame clones only, minus some. The sample shows 300,000 to 350,000 clones, about nine tenths of them seen only once. Sample: peripheral blood. Every receptor here comes from a woman between 25 and 40 years old with COVID-19, enrolled during active disease.

The V call is TRBV7-3, the J call TRBJ1-1; no reliable D call. This CDR3 contains 13 residues. Trimming removed 1 base at V and 1 base at J, with 4 bases between. Germline CDR1 SGHTA, CDR2 FQGTGA. This chain's CDR3 is CASSLNKNTEAFF. The DNA for the CDR3 is TGTGCCAGCAGCTTAAACAAGAACACTGAAGCTTTCTTT.

The chain couples TRBV7-3 to TRBJ2-2; TRBD2 might be the D (5 bases). The CDR3 is 16 amino acids. Trimming removed 5 bases from V and 6 bases from J, with 19 bases in between. The germline CDR1 and CDR2 sequences are SGHTA and FQGTGA. CDR3 residues: CASSTHEGATPGELFF. As DNA, the CDR3 is TGTGCCAGCAGCACCCATGAGGGAGCGACACCCGGGGAGCTGTTTTTT.

The rearrangement links TRBV7-9 to TRBJ2-7; 14 bases fit TRBD2. Germline V gives CDR1 SEHNR, CDR2 FQNEAQ (reference sequence). The CDR3 totals 18 residues. The junction had 14 bases not matched to a gene; V was cut back by 5 bases and J by 5 bases. CDR3 bases: TGTGCCAGCAGCCCTACTCCCGGGACTAGCGGGAGAACCCACGAGCAGTACTTC. It is translated as CASSPTPGTSGRTHEQYF. The full variable domain, completed using reference TRBV7-9 and TRBJ2-7, is DTGVSQNPRHKITKRGQNVTFRCDPISEHNRLYWYRQTLGQGPEFLTYFQNEAQLEKSRLLSDRFSAERPKGSFSTLEIQRTEQGDSAMYLCASSPTPGTSGRTHEQYFGPGTRLTVT.

The chain joins TRBV4-2 to TRBJ2-3; 12 bases fit TRBD2. The CDR3 covers 21 residues. CDR1 is LGHNA, CDR2 YNFKEQ, per germline. V shed 4 bases, J shed 3 bases, and the junction held 20 bases outside the gene matches. The CDR3 sequence: CASSRGPLAGGDQGLTDTQYF. In DNA form, the CDR3 reads TGTGCCAGCAGCCGCGGCCCTCTAGCGGGGGGGGACCAAGGGTTGACAGATACGCAGTATTTT.

CDR3 amino acids: CASSRVAGQRNTGELFF. DNA of the CDR3: TGTGCCAGCAGCCGAGTTGCGGGACAGAGAAACACCGGGGAGCTGTTTTTT. The rearrangement uses TRBV5-5 and TRBJ2-2; TRBD1 is a possible D gene (7 bases). The ends were cut back, 4 bases at V and 2 bases at J, with 18 bases in the middle. CDR1 and CDR2 from the germline V gene are SGHKS and YYEKEE (reference sequence). The CDR3 runs to 17 residues.

The rearrangement links TRBV6-2 or TRBV6-3 to TRBJ2-5; TRBD1 might be the D (8 bases). This CDR3 has 18 residues. Trimming took off 6 bases at V and 1 base at J, with 24 bases between the two ends. Germline loops: CDR1 MNHEY, CDR2 SVGEGT. The CDR3 loop reads CASSNLAHRGGLQETQYF. In nucleotides, the CDR3 is TGTGCCAGCAGCAACTTGGCTCACAGGGGGGGACTCCAAGAGACCCAGTACTTC.

This clone was observed a few times. This chain links TRBV3-1 (or the pseudogene TRBV3-2) with TRBJ1-6, with a weak D call TRBD1 (6 bases). V lost 4 bases to trimming and J lost 7 bases, with 11 bases between them. This CDR3 comprises 14 residues. Germline V gives CDR1 LGHDT, CDR2 YNNKEL (reference sequence). This CDR3 reads CASSPRTENSPLHF. The CDR3 nucleotides are TGTGCCAGCAGCCCCCGGACAGAGAATTCACCCCTCCACTTT.

The chain joins TRBV30 to TRBJ2-3, with 8 positions matching TRBD2. Germline-derived CDR1 and CDR2 are GTSNPN and SVGIG (reference sequence). This CDR3 comprises 13 residues. The ends lost 2 bases at V and 4 bases at J; junction bases unmatched: 2. CDR3 coding DNA: TGTGCCTGGAGTCGGGGGGGGTCAGATACGCAGTATTTT. This encodes CAWSRGGSDTQYF. Full variable domain (remainder filled in from reference TRBV30 and TRBJ2-3): SQTIHQWPATLVQPVGSPLSLECTVEGTSNPNLYWYRQAAGRGLQLLFYSVGIGQISSEVPQNLSASRPQDRQFILSSKKLLLSDSGFYLCAWSRGGSDTQYFGPGTRLTVL.

This rearrangement joins TRBV7-9 to TRBJ2-1, with D tentatively TRBD2 (7 bases). The CDR3 totals 16 residues. The V end was cut by 5 bases, the J end by 7 bases, with 21 bases between. Germline V CDR1 and CDR2: SEHNR, FQNEAQ (reference sequence). CDR3 bases: TGTGCCAGCAGCCCACGAGGGGGGGTTTATGGGAATGAGCAGTTCTTC. Protein sequence: CASSPRGGVYGNEQFF. Together with reference TRBV7-9 and TRBJ2-1, the CDR3 gives the full variable domain: DTGVSQNPRHKITKRGQNVTFRCDPISEHNRLYWYRQTLGQGPEFLTYFQNEAQLEKSRLLSDRFSAERPKGSFSTLEIQRTEQGDSAMYLCASSPRGGVYGNEQFFGPGTRLTVL.

The V gene is TRBV30, the J gene TRBJ1-2; D is possibly TRBD1 (6 bases). The V end lost 0 bases, the J end lost 8 bases, and 13 bases lay between the germline ends. Germline CDR1 reads GTSNPN; CDR2 reads SVGIG (reference sequence). This CDR3 region has 13 residues. DNA of the CDR3: TGTGCCTGGAGTGTATTGGGGGCAGGAGGCTACACCTTC. Translation: CAWSVLGAGGYTF.